This is a list of T cell receptor beta chains from one sample in a study of response to subunit inactivated influenza vaccine. Using its own MiXCR run on the RT-PCR reads, TCRdb lists one record per CDR3 protein. The sample lists 500,000 to 600,000 distinct CDR3 sequences, 12% occurring once. The sample in question was PBMCs from blood, obtained on the day of vaccination. The receptors were sampled from a man over 45 who received an inactivated influenza vaccine. Both conserved end residues are part of each CDR3. The size entry is marked missing in some rows and otherwise reads once, few, many or a size class.

v_call: TRBV12-3/TRBV12-4; clone_size: many; cdr3_aa: CASSPRGVSYNEQFF
v_call: TRBV5-1; clone_size: NA; cdr3_aa: CASSTTGSGRETQYF
v_call: TRBV2; clone_size: NA; cdr3_aa: CASSWGLRLSYNEQFF
v_call: TRBV15; clone_size: once; cdr3_aa: CATSRALAGVLGEQFF
v_call: TRBV20-1; clone_size: NA; cdr3_aa: CSARKGVGQPQHF
v_call: TRBV9; clone_size: many; cdr3_aa: CASSARLNTGELFF
v_call: TRBV12-3/TRBV12-4; clone_size: few; cdr3_aa: CASSPYMGAGTTEAFF
v_call: TRBV5-1; clone_size: few; cdr3_aa: CASSLEHLQETQYF
v_call: TRBV20-1; clone_size: few; cdr3_aa: CSATGGRLAGILRTDTQYF
v_call: TRBV7-9; clone_size: NA; cdr3_aa: CASSLTGTSNTDTQYF
v_call: TRBV20-1; clone_size: few; cdr3_aa: CSARSGTHNEKLFF
v_call: TRBV10-3; clone_size: NA; cdr3_aa: CAIREVGAGNEQFF
v_call: TRBV11-2; clone_size: NA; cdr3_aa: CASILGGVAYNEQFF
v_call: TRBV28; clone_size: NA; cdr3_aa: CASNPAGLESSYEQYF
v_call: TRBV12-3/TRBV12-4; clone_size: NA; cdr3_aa: CASRTSGLMNQPQHF
v_call: TRBV25-1; clone_size: few; cdr3_aa: CASSERTGDQITQYF
v_call: TRBV7-8; clone_size: few; cdr3_aa: CASSPTGGAGELFF
v_call: TRBV2; clone_size: NA; cdr3_aa: CASSAPPTRLGGADTQYF
v_call: TRBV29-1; clone_size: NA; cdr3_aa: CSVEDLTHYGYTF
v_call: TRBV7-2; clone_size: many; cdr3_aa: CASSLTGVKNIQYF
v_call: TRBV2; clone_size: NA; cdr3_aa: CASSVLSSYEQYF
v_call: TRBV7-9; clone_size: few; cdr3_aa: CASSLGSRESYNEQFF
v_call: TRBV20-1; clone_size: few; cdr3_aa: CSARDSRGNQPQHF
v_call: TRBV29-1; clone_size: NA; cdr3_aa: CSVGREWTGELFF
v_call: TRBV20-1; clone_size: few; cdr3_aa: CPRGGEETQYF
v_call: TRBV7-9; clone_size: few; cdr3_aa: CASRSIYEQYF
v_call: TRBV7-2; clone_size: NA; cdr3_aa: CASSKQGGRFSNQPQHF
v_call: TRBV4-1; clone_size: few; cdr3_aa: CASSQVVEDTIYF
v_call: TRBV7-2; clone_size: once; cdr3_aa: CASSRGQGAHEQFF
v_call: TRBV7-9; clone_size: NA; cdr3_aa: CASSSTKTQYF
v_call: TRBV27; clone_size: NA; cdr3_aa: CASRTLRNNEQFF
v_call: TRBV5-1; clone_size: few; cdr3_aa: CASSLSPPLDTQYF
v_call: TRBV6-1; clone_size: NA; cdr3_aa: CASSTDSRLDRNNEQFF
v_call: TRBV28; clone_size: NA; cdr3_aa: CASSLRGGRSDTQYF
v_call: TRBV5-1; clone_size: NA; cdr3_aa: CASSLLTDYEQYF
v_call: TRBV20-1; clone_size: NA; cdr3_aa: CSALGLDSQETQYF
v_call: TRBV5-1; clone_size: NA; cdr3_aa: CASSWGREAFF
v_call: TRBV20-1; clone_size: few; cdr3_aa: CSARPPANEKLFF
v_call: TRBV6-2/TRBV6-3; clone_size: few; cdr3_aa: CASPMEPHEQYF
v_call: TRBV9; clone_size: NA; cdr3_aa: CASSVGVGRVTDTQYF
v_call: TRBV29-1; clone_size: many; cdr3_aa: CSVEGGASATDTQYF
v_call: TRBV7-9; clone_size: many; cdr3_aa: CASSLAVQNIQYF
v_call: TRBV4-2; clone_size: many; cdr3_aa: CASSPTHGTGNNQPQHF
v_call: TRBV7-9; clone_size: NA; cdr3_aa: CASSPSGGRYNEQFF
v_call: TRBV29-1; clone_size: NA; cdr3_aa: CSVRKRDSNTGELFF
v_call: TRBV12-3/TRBV12-4; clone_size: NA; cdr3_aa: CASSKTSGASYEQYF
v_call: TRBV5-1; clone_size: NA; cdr3_aa: CASSLGTGDNSPLHF
v_call: TRBV4-2; clone_size: many; cdr3_aa: CASSQGRTDTQYF
v_call: TRBV2; clone_size: few; cdr3_aa: CASSESAMGTGRKQPQHF
v_call: TRBV6-2/TRBV6-3; clone_size: NA; cdr3_aa: CASSPWISNQPQHF
v_call: TRBV5-1; clone_size: NA; cdr3_aa: CASRNTGGELFF
v_call: TRBV11-2; clone_size: NA; cdr3_aa: CASSLDVQGFYEQYF
v_call: TRBV4-2; clone_size: few; cdr3_aa: CASSRLAGGSIGGFSTDTQYF
v_call: TRBV12-3/TRBV12-4; clone_size: few; cdr3_aa: CASSPLHNEQFF